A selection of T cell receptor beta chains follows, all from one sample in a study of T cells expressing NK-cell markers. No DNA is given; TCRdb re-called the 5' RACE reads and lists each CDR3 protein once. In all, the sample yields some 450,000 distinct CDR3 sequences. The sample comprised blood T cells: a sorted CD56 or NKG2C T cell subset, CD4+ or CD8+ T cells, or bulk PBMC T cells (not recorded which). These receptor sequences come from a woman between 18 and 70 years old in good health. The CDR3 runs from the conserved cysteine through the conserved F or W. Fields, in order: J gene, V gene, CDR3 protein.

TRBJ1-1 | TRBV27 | CASSQQGAGNTEAFF
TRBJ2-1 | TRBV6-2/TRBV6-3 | CASTRWDPSYNEQFF
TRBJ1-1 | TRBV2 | CASNAGLEGSGEAFF
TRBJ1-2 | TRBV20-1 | CSAREGILYGYTF
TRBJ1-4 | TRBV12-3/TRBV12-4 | CASSLRISGGGKLFF
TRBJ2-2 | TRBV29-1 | CSVGTGGDTGELFF
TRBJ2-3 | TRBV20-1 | CSARDFSNTDTQYF
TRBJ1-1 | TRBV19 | CASSMGQGNAEAFF
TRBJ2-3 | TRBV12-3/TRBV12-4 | CASSLAETGGTDTQYF
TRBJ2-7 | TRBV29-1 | CSVMGRSYEHYF
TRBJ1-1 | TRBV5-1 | CASSWRVPNTEAFF
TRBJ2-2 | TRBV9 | CASSVIGTGGAGELFF
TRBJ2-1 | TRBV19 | CASSTPRVSSYNEQFF
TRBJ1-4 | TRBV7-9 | CASSLARGRGEKLFF
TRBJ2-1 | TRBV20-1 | CSASDGPNEQFF
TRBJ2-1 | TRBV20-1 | CSAFGGSTSGRYEQFF
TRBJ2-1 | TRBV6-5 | CASGEGLSEQFF
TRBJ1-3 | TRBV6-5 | CASSLGGLEGNTIYF
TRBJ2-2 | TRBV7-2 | CASSLAWRGGELFF
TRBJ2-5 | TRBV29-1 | CSVSGGEETQYF
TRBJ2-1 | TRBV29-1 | CSVETRGFGEQFF
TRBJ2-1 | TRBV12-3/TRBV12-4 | CAFGDGNEQFF
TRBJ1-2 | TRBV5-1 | CASSLEAGQFYGYTF
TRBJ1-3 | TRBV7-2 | CASSLAGGGDTIYF
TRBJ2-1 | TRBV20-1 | CSARGLAYNEQFF
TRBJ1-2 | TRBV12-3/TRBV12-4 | CASRWTGNYGYTF
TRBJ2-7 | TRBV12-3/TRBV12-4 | CASSYPNSYEQYF
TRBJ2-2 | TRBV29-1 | CSVDRDWTGELFF
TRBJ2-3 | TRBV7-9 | CASSLGSSGTDTQYF
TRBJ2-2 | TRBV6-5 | CASSYNPRTANTGELFF
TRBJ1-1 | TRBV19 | CASRDWLNTEAFF
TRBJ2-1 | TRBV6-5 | CASSFRITHYNEQFF
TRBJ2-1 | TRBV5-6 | CASSLATTGGAQFF
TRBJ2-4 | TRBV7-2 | CASSLLQTGAQNIQYF
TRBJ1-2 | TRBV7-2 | CASSWRAYGYTF
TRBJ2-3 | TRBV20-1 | CSATGGQVIYPDTQYF
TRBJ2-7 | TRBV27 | CASSFWGKRGEQYF
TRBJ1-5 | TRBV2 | CASSGQGGNQPQHF
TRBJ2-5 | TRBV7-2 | CASSRDRGPQETQYF
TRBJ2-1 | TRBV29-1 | CSVDRDKIGNEQFF
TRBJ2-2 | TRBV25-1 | CASSVDSTNTGELFF
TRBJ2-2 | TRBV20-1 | CSARIPGQLTGELFF
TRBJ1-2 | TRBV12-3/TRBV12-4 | CASSLTELYGYTF
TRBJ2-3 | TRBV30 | CAWGRGLAGTDTQYF
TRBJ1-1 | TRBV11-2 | CASSHWGDDTEAFF
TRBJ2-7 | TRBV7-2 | CASSTQQGSGSYEQYF
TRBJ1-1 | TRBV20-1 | CSARDLRGVEAFF
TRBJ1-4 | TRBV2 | CASTGTAESNEKLFF
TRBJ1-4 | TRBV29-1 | CSVVVELGSMTNEKLFF
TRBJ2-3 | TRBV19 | CASSHSPPVRDTQYF
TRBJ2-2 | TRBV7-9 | CASSLGIPATGELFF
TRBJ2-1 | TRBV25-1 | CASSSIGFMAEEQFF
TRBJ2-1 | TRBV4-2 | CASSQELGDRVYNEQFF